The 2 T cell receptor beta chains reported below all come from one sample, sequenced in a study of blood T cell repertoires in COVID-19. Sequencing was performed with immunoSEQ multiplex PCR; in TCRdb, only in-frame clones are kept and a portion is missing. Among 240,000 or so clones listed, roughly 80% were seen once. Sequences were obtained from peripheral blood. These receptors were obtained from a woman under 30 with acute or convalescent COVID-19.

V and J are TRBV4-3 and TRBJ1-2, with D unclear. The CDR3 spans 16 residues. Per the germline V gene, CDR1 is LGHNA and CDR2 is YSLEER. Trimming took off 1 base at V and 4 bases at J, with 16 bases between the two ends. CDR3 sequence: CASSQGAPTRSYGYTF. DNA of the CDR3: TGCGCCAGCAGCCAAGGGGCCCCTACAAGGTCCTATGGCTACACCTTC.

V is TRBV4-1 and J is TRBJ2-5, with D possibly being TRBD2 (7 bases). V lost 0 bases to trimming and J lost 5 bases, with 10 bases between them. Germline V gene data show CDR1 as MGHRA and CDR2 as YSYEKL. There are 14 residues in the CDR3. Here the CDR3 DNA reads TGCGCCAGCAGCCAAGATAAGGGGGGGGAGACCCAGTACTTC. The encoded protein is CASSQDKGGETQYF.